The rows below give T cell receptor beta chains drawn from one sample of a study of OX40 agonist ivuxolimab in advanced cancers. Repertoires were generated with immunoSEQ multiplex PCR, while TCRdb's copy carries only in-frame clones and drops some. The data show around 83,000 clones, more than 80% seen once. The starting material was CD4+ or CD8+ T cells sorted from blood, obtained in a trial of the OX40 agonist ivuxolimab. These receptors originate from an adult with an advanced solid tumor such as melanoma, head and neck, liver or kidney cancer. CDR3s include the opening cysteine and the closing phenylalanine or tryptophan. The D gene is left open where the match is weak. Clone sizes are given selectively: once, few, many, or a class where the clone is expanded.

TRBV18,TRBD2,-,TRBJ2-3,CASSLQQREITDTQYF,TGTGCCAGCTCACTACAGCAGCGGGAGATCACAGATACGCAGTATTTT
TRBV27,-,-,TRBJ2-3,CASSLSWRQGTDTQYF,TGTGCCAGCAGTTTATCGTGGAGGCAGGGAACAGATACGCAGTATTTT
TRBV2,-,-,TRBJ2-7,CASTAGVSYEQYF,TGTGCCAGCACAGCAGGGGTCTCCTACGAGCAGTACTTC
TRBV19,TRBD1,-,TRBJ1-5,CASSLGQGGNQPQHF,TGTGCCAGTAGTTTGGGACAGGGCGGCAATCAGCCCCAGCATTTT
TRBV10-2,-,-,TRBJ2-1,CASSEQGGYTNEQFF,TGCGCCAGCAGTGAGCAGGGCGGGTATACGAATGAGCAGTTCTTC
TRBV27,TRBD1,-,TRBJ2-5,CASSKQGQGAQYF,TGTGCCAGCAGTAAGCAGGGCCAGGGGGCCCAGTACTTC
TRBV16,-,once,TRBJ1-2,CASSQSPIYGYTF,TGTGCCAGCAGCCAATCCCCCATCTATGGCTACACCTTC
TRBV4-1,TRBD1,-,TRBJ1-4,CASSPRDRGWEKLFF,TGCGCCAGCAGCCCTCGGGACAGGGGGTGGGAAAAACTGTTTTTT
TRBV7-2,-,-,TRBJ2-5,CASTISGTPSGAQYF,TGTGCCAGCACCATTTCCGGGACACCGAGTGGGGCCCAGTACTTC
TRBV9,-,few,TRBJ2-3,CASSVGVASTDTQYF,TGTGCCAGCAGCGTTGGGGTAGCTAGCACAGATACGCAGTATTTT
TRBV29-1,TRBD2,-,TRBJ2-3,CSVVRGSGRASTDTQYF,TGCAGCGTGGTGAGGGGTAGCGGGAGAGCTAGCACAGATACGCAGTATTTT
TRBV4-3,-,-,TRBJ1-3,CASSQDGANTIYF,TGCGCCAGCAGCCAAGATGGTGCCAACACCATATATTTT
TRBV7-6,-,-,TRBJ2-1,CASSLYPGPGEQFF,TGTGCCAGCAGCTTATATCCCGGGCCGGGTGAGCAGTTCTTC
TRBV19,TRBD2,few,TRBJ2-5,CASSSGLAGTETQYF,TGTGCCAGTAGTTCGGGACTAGCGGGAACTGAGACCCAGTACTTC
TRBV29-1,TRBD1,-,TRBJ2-3,CSVEDQQGADTQYF,TGCAGCGTTGAAGATCAACAGGGGGCGGATACGCAGTATTTT
TRBV18,TRBD2,-,TRBJ2-1,CASSPALAAYNEQFF,TGTGCCAGCTCACCGGCACTAGCGGCTTACAATGAGCAGTTCTTC
TRBV7-2,-,-,TRBJ1-6,CASSLGDSPLHF,TGTGCCAGCAGCTTGGGGGATTCACCCCTCCACTTT
TRBV28,-,-,TRBJ2-1,CASRPILVVSYNEQFF,TGTGCCAGCAGACCAATCTTGGTTGTCTCCTACAATGAGCAGTTCTTC
TRBV28,TRBD1,-,TRBJ2-2,CASSLDRHTGELFF,TGTGCCAGCAGTTTGGACAGGCACACCGGGGAGCTGTTTTTT